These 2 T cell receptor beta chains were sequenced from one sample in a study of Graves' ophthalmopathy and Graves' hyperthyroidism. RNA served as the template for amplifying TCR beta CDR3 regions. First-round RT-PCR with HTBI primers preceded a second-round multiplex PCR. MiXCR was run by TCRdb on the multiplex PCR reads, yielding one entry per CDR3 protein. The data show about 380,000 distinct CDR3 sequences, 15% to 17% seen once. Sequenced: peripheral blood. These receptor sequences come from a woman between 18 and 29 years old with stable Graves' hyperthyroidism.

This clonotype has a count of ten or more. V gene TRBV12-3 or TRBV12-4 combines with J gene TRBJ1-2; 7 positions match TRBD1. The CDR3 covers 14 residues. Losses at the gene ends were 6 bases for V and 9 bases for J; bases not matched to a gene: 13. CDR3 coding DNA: TGTGCCAGCAGCGTACAGGGGCTACAATCGAGCTACACCTTC. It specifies CASSVQGLQSSYTF.

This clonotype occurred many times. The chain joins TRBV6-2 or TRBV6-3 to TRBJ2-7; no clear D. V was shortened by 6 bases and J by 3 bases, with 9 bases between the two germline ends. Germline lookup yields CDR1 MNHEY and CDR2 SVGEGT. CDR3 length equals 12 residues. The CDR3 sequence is CASRLTGYEQYF. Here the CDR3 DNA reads TGTGCCAGCAGACTAACTGGCTACGAGCAGTACTTC.